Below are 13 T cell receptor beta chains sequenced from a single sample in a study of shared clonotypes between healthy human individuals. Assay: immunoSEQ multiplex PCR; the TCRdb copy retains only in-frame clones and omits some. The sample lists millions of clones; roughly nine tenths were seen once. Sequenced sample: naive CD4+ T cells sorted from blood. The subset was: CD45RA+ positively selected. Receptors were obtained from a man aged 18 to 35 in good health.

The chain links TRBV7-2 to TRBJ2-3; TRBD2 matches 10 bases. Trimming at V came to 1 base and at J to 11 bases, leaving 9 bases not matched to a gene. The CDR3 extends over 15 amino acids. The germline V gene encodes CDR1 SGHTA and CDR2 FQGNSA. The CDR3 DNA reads TGTGCCAGCAGCTTAGATCTAGCGGGAGTTGGGGGGCAGTATTTT. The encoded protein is CASSLDLAGVGGQYF.

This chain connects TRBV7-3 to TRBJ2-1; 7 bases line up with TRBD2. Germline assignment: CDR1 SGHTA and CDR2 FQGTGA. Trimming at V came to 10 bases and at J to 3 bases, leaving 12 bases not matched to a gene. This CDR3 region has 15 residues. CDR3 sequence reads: CANIRRGVNYNEQFF. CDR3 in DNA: TGTGCCAACATCCGTCGGGGGGTTAACTACAATGAGCAGTTCTTC.

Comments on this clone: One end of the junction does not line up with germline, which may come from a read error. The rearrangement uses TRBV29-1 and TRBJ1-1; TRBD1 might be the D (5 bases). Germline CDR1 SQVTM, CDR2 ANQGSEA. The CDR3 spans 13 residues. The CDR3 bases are TGCGGCGTGTGGGGGGGGATGAACACTGAAGCTTTCTTT. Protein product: CGVWGGMNTEAFF.

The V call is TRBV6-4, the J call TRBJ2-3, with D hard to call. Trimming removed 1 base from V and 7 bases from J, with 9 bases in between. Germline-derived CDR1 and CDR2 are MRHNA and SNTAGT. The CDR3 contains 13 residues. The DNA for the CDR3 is TGTGCCAGCAGTGACTTCCCCGGTAATACGCAGTATTTT. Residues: CASSDFPGNTQYF.

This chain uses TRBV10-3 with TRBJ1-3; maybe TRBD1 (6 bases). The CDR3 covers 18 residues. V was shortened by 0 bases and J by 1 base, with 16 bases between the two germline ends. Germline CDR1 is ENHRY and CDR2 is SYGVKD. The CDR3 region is CAISESPLQGRSGNTIYF. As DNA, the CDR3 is TGTGCCATCAGTGAGTCCCCCCTACAGGGTCGATCTGGAAACACCATATATTTT.

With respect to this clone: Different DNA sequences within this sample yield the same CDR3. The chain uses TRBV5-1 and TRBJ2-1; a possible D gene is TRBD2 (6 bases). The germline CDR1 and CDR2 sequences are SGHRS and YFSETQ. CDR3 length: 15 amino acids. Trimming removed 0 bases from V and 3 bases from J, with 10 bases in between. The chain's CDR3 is CASSLASGVYNEQFF. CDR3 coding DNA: TGCGCCAGCAGCTTGGCGTCGGGAGTCTACAATGAGCAGTTCTTC.

CDR3 coding DNA: TGTGCCAGCAGTATGATCTACGAGCAGTACTTC. Translating gives CASSMIYEQYF. The gene calls are TRBV6-1 and TRBJ2-7; D unclear. Per the germline V gene, CDR1 is MNHNS and CDR2 is SASEGT. V shed 5 bases and J shed 3 bases, with 5 bases lying between them. This CDR3 spans 11 amino acids.

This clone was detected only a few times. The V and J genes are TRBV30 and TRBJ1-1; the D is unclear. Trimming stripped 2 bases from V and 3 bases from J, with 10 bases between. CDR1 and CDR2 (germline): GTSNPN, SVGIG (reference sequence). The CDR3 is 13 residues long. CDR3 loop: CAWSNLRDTEAFF. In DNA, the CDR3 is TGTGCCTGGAGTAACCTGAGGGACACTGAAGCTTTCTTT.

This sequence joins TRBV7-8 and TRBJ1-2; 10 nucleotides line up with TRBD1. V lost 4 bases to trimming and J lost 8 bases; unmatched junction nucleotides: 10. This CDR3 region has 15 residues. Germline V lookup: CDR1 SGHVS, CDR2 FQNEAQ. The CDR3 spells CASSSVRDRGSGYTF. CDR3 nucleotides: TGTGCCAGCAGCTCGGTCCGGGACAGGGGATCCGGCTACACCTTC.

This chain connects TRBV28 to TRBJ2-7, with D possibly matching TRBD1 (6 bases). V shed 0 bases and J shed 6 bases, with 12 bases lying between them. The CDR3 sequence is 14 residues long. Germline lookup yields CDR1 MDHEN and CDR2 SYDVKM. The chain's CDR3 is CASSLWYRVSEQYF. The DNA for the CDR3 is TGTGCCAGCAGTTTATGGTACAGGGTATCCGAGCAGTACTTC.

CDR3 sequence (DNA): TGTGCCAGCAGCTTACCGGGAGTTACCACAGATACGCAGTATTTT. The encoded protein is CASSLPGVTTDTQYF. V is TRBV7-6 and J is TRBJ2-3; TRBD2 is a possible D gene (6 bases). The germline V gene has CDR1 SGHVS and CDR2 FNYEAQ. Trimming removed 2 bases at V and 2 bases at J, with 11 bases between. The CDR3 extends over 15 amino acids.

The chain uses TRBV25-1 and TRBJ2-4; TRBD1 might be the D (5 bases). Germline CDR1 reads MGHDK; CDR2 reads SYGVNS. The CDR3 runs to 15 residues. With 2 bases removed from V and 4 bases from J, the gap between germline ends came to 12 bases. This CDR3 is CASSEDSLGKNIQYF. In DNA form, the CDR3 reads TGTGCCAGCAGTGAAGACAGTTTAGGAAAAAACATTCAGTACTTC.

The CDR3 bases are TGTGCCAGCAGCTTCGCGGCCTTCTTAGCGGGAACCGATGAGCAGTTCTTC. It translates to CASSFAAFLAGTDEQFF. The chain carries TRBV7-9 and TRBJ2-1; the match to TRBD2 covers 8 bases. Per the germline V gene, CDR1 is SEHNR and CDR2 is FQNEAQ (reference sequence). V trimming: 3 bases; J trimming: 8 bases; junction bases outside the gene matches: 15. The CDR3 runs 17 residues.